The clone carrying this T cell receptor beta chain was observed once. Its antigen is undetermined. Germline CDR1 is PRHDT and CDR2 is FYEKMQ (reference sequence). Trimming left V 5 bases short and J 2 bases short, with 16 bases between. This CDR3 comprises 16 residues. This entry belongs to a study of cytomegalovirus exposure and HLA in healthy donors. General study points: Rarity marked most TCR sequences, yet some public TCRs occurred in many donors. Three of the chains that were CMV-associated were confirmed in vitro to be specific for CMV antigens.

Assay: immunoSEQ multiplex PCR; the TCRdb copy retains only in-frame clones and omits some. The table records about 260,000 clones, roughly 88% of them present only once. The clonotype originates from a woman under 40 in good health and CMV-seronegative. Sequencing used PBMCs. This chain uses TRBV13 with TRBJ2-1, with TRBD1 as a possible D gene (6 bases). The CDR3 sequence is CASSKNREVPYNEQFF. CDR3 bases: TGTGCCAGCAGCAAAAACAGGGAAGTCCCCTACAATGAGCAGTTCTTC.